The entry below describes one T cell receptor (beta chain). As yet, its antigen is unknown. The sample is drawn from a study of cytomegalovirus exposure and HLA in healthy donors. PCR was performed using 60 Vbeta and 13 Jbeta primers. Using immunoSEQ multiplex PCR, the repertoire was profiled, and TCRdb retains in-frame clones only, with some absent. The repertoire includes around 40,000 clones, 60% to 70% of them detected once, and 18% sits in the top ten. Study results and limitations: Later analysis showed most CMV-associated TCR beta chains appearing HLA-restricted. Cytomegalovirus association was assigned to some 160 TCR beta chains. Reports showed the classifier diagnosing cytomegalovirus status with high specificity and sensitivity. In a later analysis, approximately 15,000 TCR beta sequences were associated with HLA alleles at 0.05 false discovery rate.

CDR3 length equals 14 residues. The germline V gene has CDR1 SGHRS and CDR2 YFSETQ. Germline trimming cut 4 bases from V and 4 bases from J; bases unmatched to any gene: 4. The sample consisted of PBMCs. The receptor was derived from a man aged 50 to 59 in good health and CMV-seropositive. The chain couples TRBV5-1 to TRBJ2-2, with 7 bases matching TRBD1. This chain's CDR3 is CASSPGQPTGELFF. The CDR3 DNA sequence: TGCGCCAGCAGCCCGGGACAGCCCACCGGGGAGCTGTTTTTT.